In this sample, the clone carrying this T cell receptor beta chain turned up once. These data belong to a study of blood T cell repertoires in COVID-19. Study as a whole: COVID-19 samples collected from the United States, Italy and Spain covered acute and convalescent phases. In each case, the material was cDNA or gDNA derived from T cells, B-cell-depleted T cells, or PBMCs.

Looked up from germline, CDR1 is SGHVS and CDR2 is FQNEAQ. V was clipped by 1 base and J by 4 bases, with 11 bases between them. CDR3 length equals 15 residues. In the authors' methods: Quantification of nucleated cells was approximated via reference gene primer amplification. The assay was immunoSEQ multiplex PCR, and TCRdb's table has in-frame clones only and misses some. V, J and clone size reflect that table, while D and trimming were determined from the DNA. The repertoire holds around 89,000 clones, with about three quarters as singletons. This TCR was sampled from a woman older than 75 with acute or convalescent COVID-19. The specimen was peripheral blood. V gene TRBV7-8 combines with J gene TRBJ1-5, with D maybe TRBD1 (6 bases). This chain's CDR3 is CASSLGRGGNQPQHF. In DNA, the CDR3 is TGTGCCAGCAGCTTAGGCAGGGGAGGGAATCAGCCCCAGCATTTT.